The 27 T cell receptor beta chains listed next were all sequenced from one sample in a study of shared clonotypes between healthy human individuals. Measured with immunoSEQ multiplex PCR; TCRdb has only the in-frame clones, and not every one. The data hold some 700,000 clones, with 90% observed a single time. Specimen: memory CD8+ T cells from PBMCs. This sample's subset: CD45RO+ cells pooled with CCR7-negative TemRA cells. The receptors come from a man in his late teens or twenties in good health. Some clones in this sample may be carry-over from other donors' samples.

As to this clone: Other DNA sequences in the same sample also yield this CDR3. The rearrangement links TRBV7-9 to TRBJ2-7; TRBD2 matches at 8 bases. Trimming removed 1 base from V and 4 bases from J; junction bases left unmatched: 3. The CDR3 consists of 14 residues. CDR1 and CDR2 (germline): SEHNR, FQNEAQ (reference sequence). CDR3 sequence reads: CASSLGGRTYEQYF. DNA for the CDR3: TGTGCCAGCAGCTTAGGCGGGAGGACGTACGAGCAGTACTTC.

This clone has a handful of counts. This rearrangement joins TRBV5-6 to TRBJ2-2; 7 nucleotides agree with TRBD2. Trimming cost V 5 bases and J 3 bases; bases outside gene matches: 13. Germline CDR1 SGHDT, CDR2 YYEEEE. The CDR3 runs 17 residues. The CDR3 loop reads CASRSFAVAGHTGELFF. For the CDR3, the DNA is TGTGCCAGCAGAAGCTTTGCCGTAGCGGGCCACACCGGGGAGCTGTTTTTT.

The chain has TRBV9 and TRBJ2-3; TRBD1 is a possible D gene (5 bases). The CDR3 totals 15 residues. The germline V gene encodes CDR1 SGDLS and CDR2 YYNGEE. Trimming left V 1 base short and J 4 bases short, with 13 bases between. CDR3 sequence reads: CASSVNGALADTQYF. CDR3 nucleotide sequence: TGTGCCAGCAGCGTAAATGGGGCTCTCGCAGATACGCAGTATTTT. The full variable domain, completed using reference TRBV9 and TRBJ2-3, is DSGVTQTPKHLITATGQRVTLRCSPRSGDLSVYWYQQSLDQGLQFLIQYYNGEERAKGNILERFSAQQFPDLHSELNLSSLELGDSALYFCASSVNGALADTQYFGPGTRLTVL.

The rearrangement links TRBV28 to TRBJ2-7, with 10 bases fitting TRBD1. Germline V gene data show CDR1 as MDHEN and CDR2 as SYDVKM. The CDR3 is made up of 13 amino acids. The V and J ends lost 6 bases and 5 bases, in that order; junction bases with no gene match: 4. For the CDR3, the DNA is TGTGCCAGCAGGGGGGACAGGGGCCACGAGCAGTACTTC. It translates to CASRGDRGHEQYF.

The chain uses TRBV5-1 and TRBJ2-2; 11 bases are shared with TRBD2. Germline CDR1 reads SGHRS; CDR2 reads YFSETQ. This CDR3 region has 16 residues. J was trimmed by 6 bases and V by 0 bases; bases with no gene match: 4. The CDR3 DNA reads as TGCGCCAGCAGCTTGGATAGCGGGAGGGAGGCCGGGGAGCTGTTTTTT. Translation: CASSLDSGREAGELFF.

CDR3 sequence: CASSGGSGRSSYNEQFF. Here the CDR3 DNA reads TGTGCCAGCAGCGGTGGTAGCGGACGAAGCTCCTACAATGAGCAGTTCTTC. The chain has TRBV9 and TRBJ2-1, with a weak D call TRBD2 (6 bases). The CDR3 extends over 17 amino acids. Germline V gene sequence: CDR1 SGDLS, CDR2 YYNGEE. Trimming left V 3 bases short and J 0 bases short, with 16 bases between.

This chain uses TRBV19 with TRBJ1-1; D gene ambiguous. Trimming left V 6 bases short and J 1 base short, with 6 bases between. The CDR3 consists of 12 residues. Germline CDR1 LNHDA, CDR2 SQIVND (reference sequence). The CDR3 loop is CASSRENTEAFF. The CDR3 DNA reads as TGTGCCAGTAGCCGAGAGAACACTGAAGCTTTCTTT.

The CDR3 region has the DNA TGTGCCAGCAGTTACACAGGGACTCCCGAGCAGTACTTC. This gives the protein CASSYTGTPEQYF. The rearrangement links TRBV6-6 to TRBJ2-7, with D perhaps being TRBD1 or TRBD2 (6 bases each). There are 13 residues in the CDR3. CDR1 is MNHNY and CDR2 is SVGAGI in the germline V gene (reference sequence). V was cut by 2 bases and J by 6 bases, with 11 bases left in between.

Notes on this clone: No DNA is shown, since the ends of the CDR3 on it are uncertain; the CDR3 is the one TCRdb lists. The rearrangement links TRBV28 to TRBJ2-3. Both ends counted, the CDR3 spans 12 residues. Germline CDR1 and CDR2: MDHEN and SYDVKM. CDR3 loop: CASSFGEGTPYF.

This chain links TRBV27 with TRBJ2-3; TRBD2 aligns across 8 bases. The germline V gene has CDR1 MNHEY and CDR2 SMNVEV (reference sequence). V shed 6 bases, J shed 4 bases, and the junction held 21 bases outside the gene matches. The CDR3 has 19 amino acids. The CDR3 DNA is TGTGCCAGCAGGAGGGTCCGGCTAGCGGGCGAGACTGTTTCAGATACGCAGTATTTT. As protein: CASRRVRLAGETVSDTQYF.

The chain recombines TRBV27 with TRBJ2-5; possibly TRBD2 for D (5 bases). This CDR3 contains 18 residues. Germline CDR1 and CDR2: MNHEY and SMNVEV (reference sequence). V was shortened by 2 bases and J by 0 bases, with 19 bases between the two germline ends. CDR3 DNA: TGTGCCAGCAGTTTACTCCCAACACCCCGGGGTCACCAAGAGACCCAGTACTTC. Translation gives CASSLLPTPRGHQETQYF.

The CDR3 sequence is CASSQGAEQYF. The CDR3 nucleotides read TGTGCCAGCAGCCAAGGCGCCGAGCAGTACTTC. This chain joins TRBV16 and TRBJ2-7; D unresolved. V was cut by 2 bases and J by 6 bases, with 5 bases left in between. CDR3 length: 11 amino acids. The germline V gene encodes CDR1 KGHSY and CDR2 FQNENV.

In this sample, this clone turned up once. The V call is TRBV7-8, the J call TRBJ1-1; TRBD1 might be the D (5 bases). The CDR3 has 15 amino acids. Germline CDR1 and CDR2: SGHVS and FQNEAQ. V lost 3 bases to trimming and J lost 0 bases, with 11 bases between them. In DNA form, the CDR3 reads TGTGCCAGCAGCTTCGGGCTGGGACTGAACACTGAAGCTTTCTTT. Translating it yields CASSFGLGLNTEAFF. Together with reference TRBV7-8 and TRBJ1-1, the CDR3 gives the full variable domain: GAGVSQSPRYKVAKRGQDVALRCDPISGHVSLFWYQQALGQGPEFLTYFQNEAQLDKSGLPSDRFFAERPEGSVSTLKIQRTQQEDSAVYLCASSFGLGLNTEAFFGQGTRLTVV.

This chain links TRBV6-5 with TRBJ1-2; D call uncertain. The CDR3 contains 13 residues. CDR1 is MNHEY, CDR2 SVGAGI, per germline. V dropped 5 bases and J dropped 6 bases, with 13 bases sitting between them. The CDR3 nucleotides read TGTGCCAGCAGTCCCACGGCAGCCAATGGCTACACCTTC. As protein: CASSPTAANGYTF.

This rearrangement joins TRBV28 to TRBJ2-7; D uncertain. Germline V gives CDR1 MDHEN, CDR2 SYDVKM. Trimming stripped 2 bases from V and 1 base from J, with 18 bases between. This CDR3 spans 17 amino acids. In DNA form, the CDR3 reads TGTGCCAGCAGTTTAAGTGTCGGGCCTAGTTGGTCCTACGAGCAGTACTTC. Protein product: CASSLSVGPSWSYEQYF.

This clone was picked up one time. Other DNA sequences in the sample encode the same CDR3. V gene TRBV19 combines with J gene TRBJ2-7, with D possibly TRBD1 on 7 matching bases. Germline lookup yields CDR1 LNHDA and CDR2 SQIVND (reference sequence). Trimming left V 5 bases short and J 2 bases short, with 10 bases between. This CDR3 contains 13 residues. The CDR3 DNA reads TGTGCCAGTAGTCCAGGGGGGCCCTACGAGCAGTACTTC. Its translation is CASSPGGPYEQYF.

The gene calls are TRBV19 and TRBJ1-2; D might be TRBD1 (5 bases). Trimming shortened V by 1 base and J by 6 bases, and 12 bases separated the two germline ends. The CDR3 is made up of 14 amino acids. The germline V gene has CDR1 LNHDA and CDR2 SQIVND (reference sequence). The CDR3 is CASSIVAGWNGYTF. CDR3 nucleotides: TGTGCCAGTAGTATAGTGGCAGGGTGGAATGGCTACACCTTC.

V gene TRBV9 combines with J gene TRBJ2-7, with D tentatively TRBD1 (5 bases). From germline, CDR1 is SGDLS and CDR2 YYNGEE. The CDR3 totals 14 residues. V was trimmed by 1 base and J by 1 base, leaving 9 bases between them. This CDR3 reads CASSVRQISYEQYF. For the CDR3, the DNA is TGTGCCAGCAGCGTACGACAGATATCCTACGAGCAGTACTTC.

The chain uses TRBV29-1 and TRBJ2-1; 7 bases line up with TRBD2. CDR1 and CDR2 (germline): SQVTM, ANQGSEA. This CDR3 has 12 amino acids. V lost 7 bases and J lost 3; bases outside the gene matches: 3. The CDR3 is CSARTSYNEQFF. Here the CDR3 DNA reads TGCAGCGCTCGGACTAGCTACAATGAGCAGTTCTTC.

As for this clone: Other nucleotide sequences from this sample produce the same CDR3. The chain recombines TRBV9 with TRBJ2-7; 7 bases are shared with TRBD2. The germline gives CDR1 SGDLS, CDR2 YYNGEE. The CDR3 consists of 12 residues. V lost 3 bases to trimming and J lost 3 bases; unmatched junction nucleotides: 0. CDR3 in amino acids: CASSAGGYEQYF. The CDR3 DNA reads as TGTGCCAGCAGCGCGGGGGGCTACGAGCAGTACTTC.

The rearrangement links TRBV9 to TRBJ1-4; D unresolved. Trimming removed 3 bases at V and 0 bases at J, with 12 bases between. Per the germline V gene, CDR1 is SGDLS and CDR2 is YYNGEE. This CDR3 contains 16 residues. This chain's CDR3 is CASSAAGSSTNEKLFF. The CDR3 nucleotides read TGTGCCAGCAGCGCGGCGGGGTCTTCAACTAATGAAAAACTGTTTTTT.

V usage is TRBV29-1 and J usage is TRBJ2-1; D not certain. The CDR3 has 13 amino acids. Germline loops: CDR1 SQVTM, CDR2 ANQGSEA. Trimming left V 0 bases short and J 8 bases short, with 11 bases between. The CDR3 DNA reads as TGCAGCGTTGAAGAGTCAAGACCTCATGAGCAGTTCTTC. Translated: CSVEESRPHEQFF.

The genes are TRBV7-9 and TRBJ2-5; the D gene could be TRBD1 or TRBD2 (6 bases each). Per the germline V gene, CDR1 is SEHNR and CDR2 is FQNEAQ (reference sequence). The length of the CDR3 is 15 residues. Trimming took off 5 bases at V and 5 bases at J, with 18 bases between the two ends. In nucleotides, the CDR3 is TGTGCCAGCAGCCTCCCAGAGGGGGGACGGGAGACCCAGTACTTC. It codes for CASSLPEGGRETQYF.

The chain couples TRBV4-3 to TRBJ2-3; no definite D call. V gave up 0 bases and J gave up 4 bases, with 5 bases separating them. This CDR3 comprises 13 residues. Germline V gene lookup returns CDR1 LGHNA and CDR2 YSLEER. The CDR3 nucleotides are TGCGCCAGCAGCCAAGAAGGTTCAGATACGCAGTATTTT. Residues: CASSQEGSDTQYF.

The CDR3 sequence is CASSLGAELEAFF. In DNA, the CDR3 is TGTGCCAGCAGTTTGGGGGCAGAACTTGAAGCTTTCTTT. V gene TRBV27 combines with J gene TRBJ1-1, with D possibly being TRBD1 (6 bases). Trimming took off 3 bases at V and 7 bases at J, with 12 bases between the two ends. CDR1 is MNHEY, CDR2 SMNVEV, per germline (reference sequence). The CDR3 has 13 amino acids.

This clone appeared once. The chain joins TRBV4-1 to TRBJ2-7, with D perhaps TRBD1 (6 bases). Germline values: CDR1 MGHRA, CDR2 YSYEKL. This CDR3 contains 15 residues. The V end was cut by 3 bases, the J end by 5 bases, with 17 bases between. CDR3 protein: CASSQGAGASDEQYF. The DNA for the CDR3 is TGCGCCAGCAGCCAGGGGGCAGGGGCTTCGGACGAGCAGTACTTC.

The CDR3 here is CASSLPGTPKEQYF. CDR3 DNA sequence: TGTGCCAGCAGCTTACCAGGGACCCCGAAGGAGCAGTACTTC. The V call is TRBV7-9, the J call TRBJ2-7; D may match TRBD1 or TRBD2 (5 bases each). CDR3 length: 14 residues. Trimming stripped 2 bases from V and 7 bases from J, with 15 bases between. Germline CDR1 SEHNR, CDR2 FQNEAQ (reference sequence). Variable domain in full (rest from reference TRBV7-9 and TRBJ2-7): DTGVSQNPRHKITKRGQNVTFRCDPISEHNRLYWYRQTLGQGPEFLTYFQNEAQLEKSRLLSDRFSAERPKGSFSTLEIQRTEQGDSAMYLCASSLPGTPKEQYFGPGTRLTVT.